This passage covers 14 T cell receptor beta chains from one sample sequenced in a study of beta chain features in type 1 diabetes. The study reverse transcribed the entire isolated RNA, so it sequenced expressed TCRB transcripts. Here immunoSEQ multiplex PCR was the method, and the copy in TCRdb shows in-frame clones only, minus some. The profile shows 860,000 or so clones, under 20% of them singletons. Sample: naive CD4+ T cells from blood. All receptors come from a woman between 18 and 30 years old in good health.

This clone was picked up a small number of times. The rearrangement links TRBV20-1 to TRBJ2-7; D is unclear. CDR1 is DFQATT, CDR2 SNEGSKA, per germline (reference sequence). The CDR3 runs 11 residues. V was pared by 0 bases and J by 6 bases, with 6 bases between. CDR3 nucleotide sequence: TGCAGTGCTAGAGACGCCGCCGAGCAGTACTTC. Translation: CSARDAAEQYF.

V gene TRBV5-1 combines with J gene TRBJ2-3; D gene ambiguous. V was cut by 0 bases and J by 3 bases, with 14 bases left in between. Per the germline V gene, CDR1 is SGHRS and CDR2 is YFSETQ. This CDR3 contains 16 residues. CDR3 sequence (DNA): TGCGCCAGCAGCTTGGGAGGCCCCGGCGGTACAGATACGCAGTATTTT. This encodes CASSLGGPGGTDTQYF.

The chain couples TRBV18 to TRBJ2-2; D is unresolved. CDR1 is KGHSH, CDR2 LQKENI, per germline. This CDR3 region has 16 residues. V lost 2 bases and J lost 6, with 16 bases in between. CDR3 protein: CASSPFDPLFAGELFF. The CDR3 coding sequence is TGTGCCAGCTCACCATTCGACCCTCTTTTCGCCGGGGAGCTGTTTTTT. Looking up the rest from reference TRBV18 and TRBJ2-2 gives the full variable domain: NAGVMQNPRHLVRRRGQEARLRCSPMKGHSHVYWYRQLPEEGLKFMVYLQKENIIDESGMPKERFSAEFPKEGPSILRIQQVVRGDSAAYFCASSPFDPLFAGELFFGEGSRLTVL.

The V call is TRBV18, the J call TRBJ2-7, with 9 bases aligning to TRBD1. This CDR3 has 15 residues. With V trimmed by 4 bases and J by 3 bases, 7 bases remained unmatched. Germline V CDR1 and CDR2: KGHSH, LQKENI. The CDR3 region is CASSRRQGEVYEQYF. Here the CDR3 DNA reads TGTGCCAGCTCACGGAGACAGGGGGAGGTCTACGAGCAGTACTTC.

The chain has TRBV5-1 and TRBJ1-1; unclear D gene. V lost 6 bases to trimming and J lost 0 bases, with 15 bases between them. The germline CDR1 and CDR2 sequences are SGHRS and YFSETQ. This CDR3 has 15 residues. DNA of the CDR3: TGCGCCAGCATGGTCCCTCCATCACTGAACACTGAAGCTTTCTTT. Translating it yields CASMVPPSLNTEAFF.

V is TRBV19 and J is TRBJ2-3, with 10 bases that match TRBD2. The CDR3 consists of 15 residues. Germline values: CDR1 LNHDA, CDR2 SQIVND (reference sequence). Trimming removed 4 bases from V and 4 bases from J; junction bases left unmatched: 5. The CDR3 region has the DNA TGTGCCAGTAGTAGCCTAGCGGGAGTCTCAGATACGCAGTATTTT. Encoded protein: CASSSLAGVSDTQYF.

The chain couples TRBV5-8 to TRBJ2-7; TRBD2 is a possible D gene (6 bases). CDR1 and CDR2 from the germline V gene are SGHTS and YDEGEE. The CDR3 totals 16 residues. With 1 base removed from V and 1 base from J, the gap between germline ends came to 15 bases. The CDR3 region has the DNA TGTGCCAGCAGCTTGCTGTCCGGGAGTCTGTCCTACGAGCAGTACTTC. It specifies CASSLLSGSLSYEQYF.

This clone was counted between two and nine times. This sample also contains other DNA sequences that code for the same CDR3. The gene calls are TRBV5-1 and TRBJ2-1; D may be TRBD1 or TRBD2 (5 bases each). The germline CDR1 and CDR2 sequences are SGHRS and YFSETQ. This CDR3 has 14 residues. Trimming shortened V by 1 base and J by 5 bases, and 10 bases separated the two germline ends. CDR3 nucleotide sequence: TGCGCCAGCAGCTTGTTGGGACGTAACAATGAGCAGTTCTTC. Translating gives CASSLLGRNNEQFF.

This clone was counted a few times. The chain employs TRBV28 and TRBJ1-5, with a possible D match to TRBD1 (5 bases). The CDR3 is 14 amino acids. Germline V gene data show CDR1 as MDHEN and CDR2 as SYDVKM. Trimming removed 11 bases at V and 2 bases at J, with 16 bases between. The CDR3 DNA reads TGTGCCTGCTCAGGGCCGCAGGGCAATCAGCCCCAGCATTTT. Translating it yields CACSGPQGNQPQHF. The full variable domain, in which reference TRBV28 and TRBJ1-5 provide the parts outside the CDR3, is DVKVTQSSRYLVKRTGEKVFLECVQDMDHENMFWYRQDPGLGLRLIYFSYDVKMKEKGDIPEGYSVSREKKERFSLILESASTNQTSMYLCACSGPQGNQPQHFGDGTRLSIL.

On this clone itself: Other DNA sequences in this specimen translate into the identical CDR3. The rearrangement links TRBV15 to TRBJ2-7, with unresolved D. Germline V gene data show CDR1 as LNHNV and CDR2 as YYDKDF (reference sequence). The CDR3 is 13 amino acids. Trimming cost V 0 bases and J 3 bases, with 6 bases left between them. The CDR3 bases are TGTGCCACCAGCAGAGACCCTCTCTACGAGCAGTACTTC. Its translation: CATSRDPLYEQYF.

To note about this clone: Different DNA sequences within this sample yield the same CDR3. The chain recombines TRBV6-6 with TRBJ2-7; D remains ambiguous. Germline V lookup: CDR1 MNHNY, CDR2 SVGAGI (reference sequence). The CDR3 loop spans 12 amino acids. The V end was cut by 2 bases, the J end by 4 bases, with 6 bases between. In DNA, the CDR3 is TGTGCCAGCAGTTACGTGGGATACGAGCAGTACTTC. Encoded protein: CASSYVGYEQYF.

The rearrangement links TRBV6-4 to TRBJ2-1; 7 bases are a match to TRBD2. The CDR3 sequence is 14 residues long. The V gene end was trimmed by 4 bases and the J gene end by 7 bases; junction bases not matched to a gene: 7. Germline CDR1 is MRHNA and CDR2 is SNTAGT. The CDR3 reads CASSASGIQNEQFF. In DNA, the CDR3 is TGTGCCAGCAGTGCCAGCGGGATTCAGAATGAGCAGTTCTTC.

The chain links TRBV7-8 to TRBJ1-4; 11 bases match TRBD1. Germline-derived CDR1 and CDR2 are SGHVS and FQNEAQ. This CDR3 has 15 residues. Unmatched junction bases numbered 11, after V lost 6 bases and J lost 11 bases. CDR3 nucleotides: TGTGCCAGCAGACGGGACAGGGGGTTTGTTGGGAAACTGTTTTTT. It translates to CASRRDRGFVGKLFF.

As DNA, the CDR3 is TGCGCCAGCAGCCAGCAAACTAATGCCGGGGACTTCTCCTACGAGCAGTACTTC. Translating it yields CASSQQTNAGDFSYEQYF. The gene calls are TRBV4-3 and TRBJ2-7; maybe TRBD2 (6 bases). Trimming shortened V by 3 bases and J by 0 bases, and 21 bases separated the two germline ends. The CDR3 is 18 amino acids. The germline CDR1 and CDR2 sequences are LGHNA and YSLEER.